The T cell receptor beta chain described here comes from a study of beta chain features in type 1 diabetes. The table lists this clone with a few counts. The antigen is not known. One end of the junction is discordant with germline, which a read error may explain. Of the isolated RNA, all was reverse transcribed, and so the sequenced material was expressed TCRB transcripts. The repertoire was sequenced with immunoSEQ multiplex PCR; TCRdb's copy has only in-frame clones and lacks some. The sample has some 640,000 clones, around 15% seen once. The CDR3 is made up of 10 amino acids. From germline, CDR1 is MNHEY and CDR2 SVGAGI. CD45RO/CCR7/CD25/CD127/CD95/CD27 staining was used to isolate CD4+ naive, central memory, regulatory and stem cell-like memory cells by sorting. Without exception, sorted populations had purity beyond 95%. Study-wide points: cDNA sequencing could over-represent cells with high TCR expression. Type 1 diabetes patients showed a moderate but significant shortening of TCRB CDR3s in all four CD4+ subsets.

The V gene is TRBV6-5, the J gene TRBJ1-4; D is undetermined. The sequenced sample was naive CD4+ T cells from blood. The source of this sequence is a man aged 18 to 30 with type 1 diabetes. CDR3 loop: CASRNEKLFF. CDR3 bases: TGTGCCAGTAGGAACGAAAAGCTGTTTTTT.